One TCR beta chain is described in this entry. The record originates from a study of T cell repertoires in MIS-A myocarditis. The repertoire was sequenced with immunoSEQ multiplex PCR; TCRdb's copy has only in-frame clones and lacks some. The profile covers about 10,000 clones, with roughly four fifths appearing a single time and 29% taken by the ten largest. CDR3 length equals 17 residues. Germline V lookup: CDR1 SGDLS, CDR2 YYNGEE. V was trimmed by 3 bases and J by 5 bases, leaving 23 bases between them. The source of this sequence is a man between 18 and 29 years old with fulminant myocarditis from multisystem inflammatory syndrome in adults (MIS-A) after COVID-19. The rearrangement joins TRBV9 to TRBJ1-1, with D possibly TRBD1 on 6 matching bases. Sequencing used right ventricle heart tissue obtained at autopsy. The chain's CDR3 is CASSDSGTSGDRTEAFF. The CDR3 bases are TGTGCCAGCAGCGACTCCGGGACGTCAGGGGATCGGACTGAAGCTTTCTTT.